These 24 T cell receptor beta chains came from one sample sequenced in a study of shared clonotypes between healthy human individuals. Measured with immunoSEQ multiplex PCR; TCRdb has only the in-frame clones, and not every one. The sample holds 2,500,000 or so clones, 85% to 95% seen once. Sequenced: naive CD4+ T cells from PBMCs. Subset noted: CD45RA+ positively selected. These receptors were collected from a man between 18 and 29 years old in good health. Some clones in this sample may be carry-over from other donors' samples.

The chain combines TRBV4-3 with TRBJ2-7; D may be TRBD2 (5 bases). Between the trimmed V and J ends, which lost 1 base and 5 bases, there was a span of 12 bases. The CDR3 has 14 residues. Germline CDR1 reads LGHNA; CDR2 reads YSLEER. In DNA, the CDR3 is TGCGCCAGCAGCCAAGTTCCCGGAGGAGACGAGCAGTACTTC. Protein: CASSQVPGGDEQYF.

CDR3: CASSFLDYEQYF. The CDR3 region has the DNA TGTGCCAGCAGTTTCCTCGACTACGAGCAGTACTTC. The chain carries TRBV27 and TRBJ2-7; no firm D call. This CDR3 has 12 amino acids. Trimming shortened V by 3 bases and J by 3 bases, and 6 bases separated the two germline ends. Germline V gene sequence: CDR1 MNHEY, CDR2 SMNVEV (reference sequence).

Concerning this clone itself: Distinct nucleotide sequences in the sample also encode this CDR3. The CDR3 region has the DNA TGTGCCAGTAGTATAACTGGGAGATACGGCTACACCTTC. It encodes CASSITGRYGYTF. The rearrangement uses TRBV19 and TRBJ1-2; D gene unclear. The CDR3 has 13 amino acids. Germline CDR1 and CDR2: LNHDA and SQIVND (reference sequence). Trimming stripped 2 bases from V and 8 bases from J, with 12 bases between.

The rearrangement joins TRBV5-1 to TRBJ1-1; 7 bases map to TRBD1. Germline V gene lookup returns CDR1 SGHRS and CDR2 YFSETQ. The CDR3 is made up of 15 amino acids. Germline trimming cut 1 base from V and 1 base from J; bases unmatched to any gene: 4. The CDR3 DNA follows: TGCGCCAGCAGCTTGTGGGGACAGCCGAACACTGAAGCTTTCTTT. Translated, it gives CASSLWGQPNTEAFF.

This chain connects TRBV7-9 to TRBJ1-2; possibly TRBD1 for D (5 bases). Trimming removed 3 bases from V and 7 bases from J, with 9 bases in between. This CDR3 contains 12 residues. Germline V gene data show CDR1 as SEHNR and CDR2 as FQNEAQ (reference sequence). CDR3 sequence: CASSFGAGGYTF. The CDR3 bases are TGTGCCAGCAGCTTTGGGGCGGGTGGCTACACCTTC.

The chain is built from TRBV5-4 and TRBJ2-5, with a weak D call TRBD2 (7 bases). The V gene's germline CDR1 is SGHNT and CDR2 YYREEE (reference sequence). CDR3 size: 15 residues. V was cut by 4 bases and J by 2 bases, with 15 bases left in between. The CDR3 loop reads CASSNRRGAQETQYF. CDR3 DNA: TGTGCCAGCAGCAACCGTCGGGGGGCACAAGAGACCCAGTACTTC.

The gene calls are TRBV7-2 and TRBJ1-1; 9 bases match TRBD1. The trim removed 5 bases at V and 1 base at J, leaving 5 bases unmatched. Germline-derived CDR1 and CDR2 are SGHTA and FQGNSA. This CDR3 comprises 15 residues. CDR3 sequence (DNA): TGTGCCAGCAGCCTGCGGGACAGGGAGAACACTGAAGCTTTCTTT. Protein: CASSLRDRENTEAFF.

The chain links TRBV10-3 to TRBJ2-5; 10 bases are shared with TRBD1. The last part of the DNA fits TRBJ2-7 better; the J call may be wrong. The CDR3 has 12 residues. Germline CDR1 reads ENHRY; CDR2 reads SYGVKD. CDR3 region: CATGQGGYEQYF. The CDR3 DNA follows: TGTGCCACAGGACAGGGGGGTTACGAGCAGTACTTC.

The chain carries TRBV5-1 and TRBJ1-2; no reliable D call. Germline values: CDR1 SGHRS, CDR2 YFSETQ. V dropped 5 bases and J dropped 4 bases, with 18 bases sitting between them. The length of the CDR3 is 15 residues. The chain's CDR3 is CASSTDSKYLYGYTF. CDR3 sequence (DNA): TGCGCCAGCAGTACGGACTCAAAATACCTCTATGGCTACACCTTC. Full variable domain (remainder filled in from reference TRBV5-1 and TRBJ1-2): KAGVTQTPRYLIKTRGQQVTLSCSPISGHRSVSWYQQTPGQGLQFLFEYFSETQRNKGNFPGRFSGRQFSNSRSEMNVSTLELGDSALYLCASSTDSKYLYGYTFGSGTRLTVV.

The chain joins TRBV5-1 to TRBJ1-4; D perhaps matches TRBD1 (5 bases). CDR3 length: 15 amino acids. CDR1 and CDR2 from the germline V gene are SGHRS and YFSETQ. V was trimmed by 0 bases and J by 8 bases, leaving 14 bases between them. The CDR3, as DNA: TGCGCCAGCAGCTTGGATGGGGGTCCAGGGGAAAAACTGTTTTTT. Translation gives CASSLDGGPGEKLFF.

The gene calls are TRBV10-3 and TRBJ2-2; tentatively, D is TRBD1 or TRBD2 (6 bases each). CDR1 and CDR2 from the germline V gene are ENHRY and SYGVKD. Trimming cost V 8 bases and J 1 base, with 17 bases left between them. The CDR3 is 16 residues long. CDR3 bases: TGTGCCATCCATCCCGGGGGCGGACTGAACACCGGGGAGCTGTTTTTT. Translating it yields CAIHPGGGLNTGELFF.

The V gene is TRBV11-2, the J gene TRBJ2-7; 12 positions agree with TRBD2. The CDR3 is 18 residues long. Germline V gene lookup returns CDR1 SGHAT and CDR2 FQNNGV. J was trimmed by 6 bases and V by 0 bases; bases with no gene match: 12. As DNA, the CDR3 is TGTGCCAGCAGCTTAGATGGGGCTAGCGGGAGGGCCCTCGGCGAGCAGTACTTC. Translation: CASSLDGASGRALGEQYF. Full variable domain (rest looked up from reference TRBV11-2 and TRBJ2-7): EAGVAQSPRYKIIEKRQSVAFWCNPISGHATLYWYQQILGQGPKLLIQFQNNGVVDDSQLPKDRFSAERLKGVDSTLKIQPAKLEDSAVYLCASSLDGASGRALGEQYFGPGTRLTVT.

V gene TRBV6-1 combines with J gene TRBJ1-3; 7 bases agree with TRBD1. The CDR3 is 16 residues long. Germline V gene sequence: CDR1 MNHNS, CDR2 SASEGT. The V segment lost 4 bases and the J segment 0 bases; nucleotides outside the gene matches: 6. The CDR3 here is CASSAQGGSSGNTIYF. CDR3 nucleotide sequence: TGTGCCAGCAGTGCCCAGGGGGGTAGCTCTGGAAACACCATATATTTT.

The chain uses TRBV7-2 and TRBJ2-7, with unresolved D. Germline lookup yields CDR1 SGHTA and CDR2 FQGNSA. This CDR3 contains 13 residues. With 4 bases removed from V and 2 bases from J, the gap between germline ends came to 9 bases. CDR3 amino acids: CASSYTPTYEQYF. CDR3 nucleotides: TGTGCCAGCAGCTATACGCCAACCTACGAGCAGTACTTC.

V usage is TRBV5-1 and J usage is TRBJ2-2; D might be TRBD1 or TRBD2, each matching 5 bases. CDR3 size: 14 residues. V lost 4 bases and J lost 3, with 10 bases in between. Germline CDR1 is SGHRS and CDR2 is YFSETQ. The chain's CDR3 is CASSMGTDTGELFF. As DNA, the CDR3 is TGCGCCAGCAGCATGGGGACGGACACCGGGGAGCTGTTTTTT.

This chain connects TRBV4-3 to TRBJ2-4, with D possibly being TRBD2 (5 bases). Looked up from germline, CDR1 is LGHNA and CDR2 is YSLEER. The CDR3 consists of 19 residues. Trimming cost V 0 bases and J 4 bases, with 22 bases left between them. The CDR3 coding sequence is TGCGCCAGCAGCCAAGAGCAGCCAAGTCCCGGGAAAAAGAAAAACATTCAGTACTTC. Translated: CASSQEQPSPGKKKNIQYF.

The gene calls are TRBV5-4 and TRBJ2-7; 10 nucleotides agree with TRBD2. The V segment lost 2 bases and the J segment 3 bases; nucleotides outside the gene matches: 5. There are 15 residues in the CDR3. CDR1 is SGHNT and CDR2 is YYREEE in the germline V gene (reference sequence). The CDR3 sequence is CASSFPSGSIYEQYF. The CDR3 DNA reads as TGTGCCAGCAGCTTTCCTAGCGGGAGTATCTACGAGCAGTACTTC.

This rearrangement joins TRBV5-1 to TRBJ2-5; 7 bases are shared with TRBD2. The CDR3 consists of 15 residues. V gave up 2 bases and J gave up 0 bases; unmatched junction bases: 4. Germline V gives CDR1 SGHRS, CDR2 YFSETQ. DNA for the CDR3: TGCGCCAGCAGCTTTTGGGCGGGGGACCAAGAGACCCAGTACTTC. It translates to CASSFWAGDQETQYF.

The J gene is TRBJ2-4, the V gene TRBV5-1; D ambiguous. Trimming took 2 bases from V and 0 from J, leaving 6 bases between them. Germline CDR1 SGHRS, CDR2 YFSETQ. The CDR3 contains 14 residues. The CDR3 nucleotides are TGCGCCAGCAGCTTCCGGGTAGCCAAAAACATTCAGTACTTC. This sequence encodes CASSFRVAKNIQYF.

The V call is TRBV29-1, the J call TRBJ2-1, with D hard to call. This CDR3 region has 12 residues. Germline V lookup: CDR1 SQVTM, CDR2 ANQGSEA. Trimming took off 4 bases at V and 8 bases at J, with 12 bases between the two ends. CDR3 coding DNA: TGCAGCGTTGGTGGTGATTTGCATGAGCAGTTCTTC. It is translated as CSVGGDLHEQFF.

The rearrangement joins TRBV5-1 to TRBJ2-1, with 9 bases matching TRBD2. This CDR3 is 16 amino acids long. The V gene's germline CDR1 is SGHRS and CDR2 YFSETQ. V gave up 4 bases and J gave up 5 bases; unmatched junction bases: 10. CDR3 sequence (DNA): TGCGCCAGCAGCCTTCTCCCTAGCGGGACCAACAATGAGCAGTTCTTC. This encodes CASSLLPSGTNNEQFF.

This clone was seen just once. This chain uses TRBV7-8 with TRBJ2-2; 16 bases map to TRBD2. After removal of 5 bases from V and 6 bases from J, the junction contained 9 bases not matched to a gene. The CDR3 totals 18 residues. Germline V lookup: CDR1 SGHVS, CDR2 FQNEAQ. CDR3 DNA sequence: TGTGCCAGCAGCCCTGGGACTAGCGGGAGGGCCCTGCCCGGGGAGCTGTTTTTT. Translating gives CASSPGTSGRALPGELFF. The variable domain in full, completed from reference TRBV7-8 and TRBJ2-2, reads GAGVSQSPRYKVAKRGQDVALRCDPISGHVSLFWYQQALGQGPEFLTYFQNEAQLDKSGLPSDRFFAERPEGSVSTLKIQRTQQEDSAVYLCASSPGTSGRALPGELFFGEGSRLTVL.

For the CDR3, the DNA is TGCGCCAGCATCGACACACAGGTCGCCGGGGCCAACGTCCTGACTTTC. As protein: CASIDTQVAGANVLTF. The rearrangement joins TRBV5-1 to TRBJ2-6; TRBD1 might be the D (5 bases). Between the trimmed V and J ends, which lost 6 bases and 4 bases, there was a span of 17 bases. Germline CDR1 SGHRS, CDR2 YFSETQ. The CDR3 spans 16 residues.

This clone appeared once. V is TRBV5-1 and J is TRBJ2-7; D not resolved. Per germline, CDR1 SGHRS and CDR2 YFSETQ. The CDR3 length is 11 residues. Deletions cut 10 bases from V and 4 bases from J, with 12 bases between. The CDR3 bases are TGCGCCTCAAAAGGAGAATACGAGCAGTACTTC. It yields the protein CASKGEYEQYF.